This entry lists 25 T cell receptor beta chains sequenced from one sample in a study of blood T cell repertoires in COVID-19 (dated by TCRdb to 2020 to 2021). Library preparation employed the immunoSEQ multiplex PCR assay. Sourced from immuneACCESS, this table was stored by TCRdb with only in-frame sequences that have V and J called. A share of the clones is absent; for the studies checked, an unresolved V gene accounts for under half, and the remainder has no known explanation. The sample records 130,000 to 150,000 clones, approximately 85% of which are singletons. The ten most abundant clones make up about 2% of the sample. Sequencing input: peripheral blood. All receptors come from an older man with acute or convalescent COVID-19.

The chain joins TRBV3-1 (or the pseudogene TRBV3-2) to TRBJ1-6; the match to TRBD1 covers 9 bases. Unmatched junction bases numbered 4, after V lost 0 bases and J lost 10 bases. This CDR3 is 15 amino acids long. Germline-derived CDR1 and CDR2 are LGHDT and YNNKEL (reference sequence). The CDR3 loop reads CASSQEGQGWSPLHF. CDR3 in DNA: TGTGCCAGCAGCCAAGAGGGACAGGGCTGGTCACCCCTCCACTTT.

This clone was seen a few times. The chain links TRBV6-5 to TRBJ1-5; D is uncertain. CDR1 and CDR2 from the germline V gene are MNHEY and SVGAGI. There are 12 residues in the CDR3. V was cut by 5 bases and J by 5 bases, with 7 bases left in between. As DNA, the CDR3 is TGTGCCAGCAGTCCCCGCGATCAGCCCCAGCATTTT. Translated: CASSPRDQPQHF.

This clone is a singleton in its sample. The chain recombines TRBV5-1 with TRBJ2-1, with 7 nucleotides matching TRBD1. Trimming cost V 3 bases and J 4 bases; bases outside gene matches: 4. CDR3 length equals 14 residues. The germline CDR1 and CDR2 sequences are SGHRS and YFSETQ. The CDR3 DNA is TGCGCCAGCAGCTCGCAGGGGGTATACAATGAGCAGTTCTTC. Its protein is CASSSQGVYNEQFF.

This chain uses TRBV4-1 with TRBJ1-6; possible D gene TRBD1, 5 bases. V gave up 4 bases and J gave up 3 bases, with 10 bases separating them. The CDR3 spans 15 residues. Per germline, CDR1 MGHRA and CDR2 YSYEKL. CDR3 in DNA: TGCGCCAGCAGCCCCAGACAGAGCTATAATTCACCCCTCCACTTT. This codes for CASSPRQSYNSPLHF.

This chain links TRBV28 with TRBJ1-5, with D possibly being TRBD1 (5 bases). The length of the CDR3 is 12 residues. V was cut by 7 bases and J by 6 bases, with 10 bases left in between. The germline V gene encodes CDR1 MDHEN and CDR2 SYDVKM. The CDR3 protein is CASTLGAQPQHF. In DNA, the CDR3 is TGTGCCAGCACCCTAGGGGCTCAGCCCCAGCATTTT. Full variable domain (missing parts from reference TRBV28 and TRBJ1-5): DVKVTQSSRYLVKRTGEKVFLECVQDMDHENMFWYRQDPGLGLRLIYFSYDVKMKEKGDIPEGYSVSREKKERFSLILESASTNQTSMYLCASTLGAQPQHFGDGTRLSIL.

This chain uses TRBV6-5 with TRBJ1-5, with D possibly TRBD1 on 5 matching bases. The ends were cut back, 0 bases at V and 2 bases at J, with 8 bases in the middle. The CDR3 contains 15 residues. The V gene's germline CDR1 is MNHEY and CDR2 SVGAGI. The CDR3 DNA follows: TGTGCCAGCAGTTACTCGTCCAGGGGCAATCAGCCCCAGCATTTT. Translated, it gives CASSYSSRGNQPQHF.

This clone has more than one count but fewer than ten. The J gene is TRBJ2-7, the V gene TRBV20-1; 9 nucleotides agree with TRBD1. From germline, CDR1 is DFQATT and CDR2 SNEGSKA (reference sequence). This CDR3 is built from 11 residues. V was pared by 6 bases and J by 5 bases, with 2 bases of the junction left unmatched. CDR3 sequence (DNA): TGCAGTGCGAGGACAGGGGACGAGCAGTACTTC. Its protein product is CSARTGDEQYF.

The gene calls are TRBV10-3 and TRBJ1-1; TRBD1 matches at 8 bases. Germline V gene sequence: CDR1 ENHRY, CDR2 SYGVKD. This CDR3 has 14 amino acids. V shed 4 bases and J 5 bases; nucleotides not matched to a gene: 6. The CDR3, as DNA: TGTGCCATCAGTGGAACAGGGGGGGATACTGAAGCTTTCTTT. Protein product: CAISGTGGDTEAFF.

This clone was observed a single time. This chain joins TRBV5-1 and TRBJ1-1; D is unclear. The CDR3 covers 14 residues. Germline V gene data show CDR1 as SGHRS and CDR2 as YFSETQ. Between the trimmed V and J ends, which lost 5 bases and 1 base, there was a span of 12 bases. Here the CDR3 reads CASSREVSNTEAFF. The CDR3 DNA is TGCGCCAGCAGTAGGGAGGTTTCGAACACTGAAGCTTTCTTT.

The chain uses TRBV7-9 and TRBJ1-5, with TRBD1 identical over 7 bases. Germline V gives CDR1 SEHNR, CDR2 FQNEAQ (reference sequence). The length of the CDR3 is 14 residues. The V gene end was trimmed by 5 bases and the J gene end by 3 bases; junction bases not matched to a gene: 4. In DNA, the CDR3 is TGTGCCAGCAGCCAGACAGGGCCCAATCAGCCCCAGCATTTT. Translated, it gives CASSQTGPNQPQHF.

The J gene is TRBJ1-5, the V gene TRBV3-1 (or the pseudogene TRBV3-2), with D unresolved. Looked up from germline, CDR1 is LGHDT and CDR2 is YNNKEL (reference sequence). Trimming left V 1 base short and J 6 bases short, with 10 bases between. This CDR3 region has 14 residues. CDR3 sequence reads: CASSQVSGGQPQHF. The CDR3 DNA reads TGTGCCAGCAGCCAAGTCTCCGGCGGTCAGCCCCAGCATTTT.

The genes are TRBV28 and TRBJ1-5; D gene uncertain. V was trimmed by 7 bases and J by 0 bases, leaving 22 bases between them. CDR3 length equals 18 residues. Germline V gene lookup returns CDR1 MDHEN and CDR2 SYDVKM. CDR3 loop: CASIPRGWAPDSNQPQHF. The CDR3 DNA reads TGTGCCAGCATCCCTCGGGGTTGGGCTCCGGATAGCAATCAGCCCCAGCATTTT.

V gene TRBV5-1 combines with J gene TRBJ1-1; the D is unclear. The V and J ends lost 2 bases and 1 base respectively, with 9 bases between them. The CDR3 sequence is 14 residues long. CDR1 is SGHRS and CDR2 is YFSETQ in the germline V gene. The CDR3, as DNA: TGCGCCAGCAGCTTTACAAATCAGAACACTGAAGCTTTCTTT. It codes for CASSFTNQNTEAFF.

The rearrangement links TRBV5-4 to TRBJ1-1; D perhaps matches TRBD1 (5 bases). The CDR3 is made up of 16 amino acids. Germline CDR1 is SGHNT and CDR2 is YYREEE (reference sequence). V dropped 4 bases and J dropped 5 bases, with 21 bases sitting between them. For the CDR3, the DNA is TGTGCCAGCAGCATGGGAAGGGGAGGAGAGGGGACTGAAGCTTTCTTT. Translation gives CASSMGRGGEGTEAFF.

The chain recombines TRBV28 with TRBJ1-5; D is uncertain. V was pared by 4 bases and J by 9 bases, with 10 bases between. This CDR3 is 12 amino acids long. CDR1 is MDHEN and CDR2 is SYDVKM in the germline V gene. Here the CDR3 reads CASSSPEGPQHF. The CDR3 DNA is TGTGCCAGCAGTTCACCGGAGGGGCCCCAGCATTTT. Supplemented by reference TRBV28 and TRBJ1-5, the full variable domain reads DVKVTQSSRYLVKRTGEKVFLECVQDMDHENMFWYRQDPGLGLRLIYFSYDVKMKEKGDIPEGYSVSREKKERFSLILESASTNQTSMYLCASSSPEGPQHFGDGTRLSIL.

CDR3 nucleotides: TGTGCCAGCAGCCCGACGGGACAGGGGATAGTAACTGAAGCTTTCTTT. This sequence encodes CASSPTGQGIVTEAFF. V is TRBV11-2 and J is TRBJ1-1; 10 positions match TRBD1. The CDR3 spans 16 residues. Germline V gene data show CDR1 as SGHAT and CDR2 as FQNNGV. After removal of 5 bases from V and 5 bases from J, the junction contained 11 bases not matched to a gene.

This clone was detected a few times. This rearrangement joins TRBV24-1 to TRBJ1-2; possible D gene TRBD1, 5 bases. CDR3 length: 14 amino acids. Germline V gene lookup returns CDR1 KGHDR and CDR2 SFDVKD. The germline V and J ends were trimmed by 1 base and 4 bases, with 9 bases remaining between them. CDR3: CATSDFARAYGYTF. CDR3 coding DNA: TGTGCCACCAGTGATTTCGCCAGGGCCTATGGCTACACCTTC.

J is TRBJ2-7 and V is TRBV10-3, with 8 bases matching TRBD1. The V and J ends lost 2 bases and 6 bases, in that order; junction bases with no gene match: 3. Germline V gives CDR1 ENHRY, CDR2 SYGVKD. This CDR3 has 13 amino acids. The DNA for the CDR3 is TGTGCCATCAGTGAGGGACAGGGCGGCGAGCAGTACTTC. Translated: CAISEGQGGEQYF.

The V call is TRBV15, the J call TRBJ1-6, with TRBD1 as a possible D gene (6 bases). The CDR3 has 16 residues. CDR1 and CDR2 from the germline V gene are LNHNV and YYDKDF (reference sequence). V was trimmed by 1 base and J by 5 bases, leaving 12 bases between them. Written as DNA, the CDR3 is TGTGCCACCAGCAGAGGCCCCACAGGGAATAATTCACCCCTCCACTTT. Amino acid sequence: CATSRGPTGNNSPLHF.

In this sample, this clone turned up once. J is TRBJ1-4 and V is TRBV25-1; weak D call: TRBD1 (6 bases). The CDR3 has 16 amino acids. Germline CDR1 is MGHDK and CDR2 is SYGVNS. Trimming removed 2 bases from V and 4 bases from J, with 14 bases in between. The CDR3 loop reads CASSERGGWSNEKLFF. The CDR3 DNA sequence: TGTGCCAGCAGTGAAAGAGGGGGATGGAGTAATGAAAAACTGTTTTTT.

The chain has TRBV11-2 and TRBJ1-3; D is uncertain. Deletions cut 1 base from V and 1 base from J, with 8 bases between. Germline V lookup: CDR1 SGHAT, CDR2 FQNNGV. The CDR3 contains 15 residues. CDR3 in DNA: TGTGCCAGCAGCTTAGCGGGAGGATCTGGAAACACCATATATTTT. This encodes CASSLAGGSGNTIYF.

V gene TRBV5-1 combines with J gene TRBJ1-1, with TRBD1 matching 8 bases. The CDR3 consists of 14 residues. CDR1 and CDR2 from the germline V gene are SGHRS and YFSETQ. V lost 2 bases and J lost 1; bases outside the gene matches: 1. The chain's CDR3 is CASSFGTGNTEAFF. The CDR3 nucleotides are TGCGCCAGCAGCTTCGGGACAGGGAACACTGAAGCTTTCTTT.

The V and J genes are TRBV29-1 and TRBJ1-2; 10 bases line up with TRBD1. V lost 5 bases to trimming and J lost 7 bases; unmatched junction nucleotides: 7. Per germline, CDR1 SQVTM and CDR2 ANQGSEA. The CDR3 covers 13 residues. CDR3 coding DNA: TGCAGCGTTAGGGACAGGGGTGGCGGTGGCTACACCTTC. This encodes CSVRDRGGGGYTF.

The rearrangement links TRBV6-1 to TRBJ2-2; D is possibly TRBD2 (5 bases). In germline, CDR1 is MNHNS, CDR2 SASEGT. Trimming removed 0 bases from V and 2 bases from J, with 10 bases in between. This CDR3 has 16 amino acids. CDR3 nucleotides: TGTGCCAGCAGTGAAGCAGTGGGAGCCAACACCGGGGAGCTGTTTTTT. As protein: CASSEAVGANTGELFF.

This clone was seen once. The chain employs TRBV10-3 and TRBJ1-5; 10 bases are a match to TRBD1. The V and J ends lost 10 bases and 8 bases, in that order; junction bases with no gene match: 11. The CDR3 consists of 14 residues. Germline values: CDR1 ENHRY, CDR2 SYGVKD. The CDR3 loop reads CATGQAGTGEPQHF. The CDR3 DNA reads TGTGCCACCGGACAAGCCGGGACAGGGGAGCCCCAGCATTTT.